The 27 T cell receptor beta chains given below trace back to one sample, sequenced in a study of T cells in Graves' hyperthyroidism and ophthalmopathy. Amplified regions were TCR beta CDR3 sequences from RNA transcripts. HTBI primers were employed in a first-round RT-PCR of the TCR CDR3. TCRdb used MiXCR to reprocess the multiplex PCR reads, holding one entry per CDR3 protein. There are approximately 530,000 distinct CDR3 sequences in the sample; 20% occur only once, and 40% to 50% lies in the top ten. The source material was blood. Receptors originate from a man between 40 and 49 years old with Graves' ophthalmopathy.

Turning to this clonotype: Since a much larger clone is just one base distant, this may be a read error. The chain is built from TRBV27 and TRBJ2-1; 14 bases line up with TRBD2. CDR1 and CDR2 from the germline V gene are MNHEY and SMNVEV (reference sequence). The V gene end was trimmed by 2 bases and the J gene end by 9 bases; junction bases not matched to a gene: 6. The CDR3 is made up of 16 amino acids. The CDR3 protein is CASSLPGTSGSTEQFF. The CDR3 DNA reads TGTGCCAGCAGTTTACCTGGGACTAGCGGGAGTACTGAGCAGTTCTTC.

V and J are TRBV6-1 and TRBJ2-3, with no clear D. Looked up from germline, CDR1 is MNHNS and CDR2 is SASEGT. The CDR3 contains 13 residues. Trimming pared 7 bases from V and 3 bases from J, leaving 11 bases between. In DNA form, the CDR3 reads TGTGCCAGCATCGATGGCTCGACAGATACGCAGTATTTT. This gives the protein CASIDGSTDTQYF.

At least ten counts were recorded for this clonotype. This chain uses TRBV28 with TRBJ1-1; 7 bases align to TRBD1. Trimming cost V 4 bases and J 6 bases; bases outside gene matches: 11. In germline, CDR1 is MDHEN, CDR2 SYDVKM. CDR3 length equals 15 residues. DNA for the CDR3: TGTGCCAGCAGTTCCGACAGGGTGGGAATTTCTGAAGCTTTCTTT. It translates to CASSSDRVGISEAFF.

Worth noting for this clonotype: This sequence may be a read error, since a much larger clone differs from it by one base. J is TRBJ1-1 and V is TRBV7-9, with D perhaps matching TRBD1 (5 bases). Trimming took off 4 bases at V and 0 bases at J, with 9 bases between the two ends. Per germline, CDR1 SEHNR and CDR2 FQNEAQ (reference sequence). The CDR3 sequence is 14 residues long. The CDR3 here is CASSSGGVNTEAFF. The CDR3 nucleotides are TGTGCCAGCAGCTCCGGAGGGGTGAACACTGAAGCTTTCTTT.

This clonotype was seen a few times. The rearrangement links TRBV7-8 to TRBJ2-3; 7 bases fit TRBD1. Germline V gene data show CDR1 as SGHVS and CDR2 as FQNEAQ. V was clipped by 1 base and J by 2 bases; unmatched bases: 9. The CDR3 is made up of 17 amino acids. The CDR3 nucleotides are TGTGCCAGCAGCTTAGGAGGAGACAGGGTAAACACAGATACGCAGTATTTT. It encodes CASSLGGDRVNTDTQYF.

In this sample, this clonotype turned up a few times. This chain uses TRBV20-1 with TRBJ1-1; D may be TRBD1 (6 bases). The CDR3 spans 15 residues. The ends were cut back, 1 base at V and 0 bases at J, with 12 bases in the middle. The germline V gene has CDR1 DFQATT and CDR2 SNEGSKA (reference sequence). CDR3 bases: TGCAGTGCTAGAGCTAGGGGGAGAGTGAACACTGAAGCTTTCTTT. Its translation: CSARARGRVNTEAFF.

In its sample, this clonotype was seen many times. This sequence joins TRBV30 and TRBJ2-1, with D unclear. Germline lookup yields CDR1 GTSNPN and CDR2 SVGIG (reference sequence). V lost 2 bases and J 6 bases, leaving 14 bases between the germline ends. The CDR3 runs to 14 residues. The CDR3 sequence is CAWSPLGGLNEQFF. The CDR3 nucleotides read TGTGCCTGGAGTCCTTTGGGTGGGCTCAATGAGCAGTTCTTC.

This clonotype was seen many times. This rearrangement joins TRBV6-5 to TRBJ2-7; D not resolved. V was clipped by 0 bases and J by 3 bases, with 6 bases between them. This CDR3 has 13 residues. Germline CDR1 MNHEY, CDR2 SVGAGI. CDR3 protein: CASSYSGSYEQYF. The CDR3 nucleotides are TGTGCCAGCAGTTACTCGGGCAGCTACGAGCAGTACTTC.

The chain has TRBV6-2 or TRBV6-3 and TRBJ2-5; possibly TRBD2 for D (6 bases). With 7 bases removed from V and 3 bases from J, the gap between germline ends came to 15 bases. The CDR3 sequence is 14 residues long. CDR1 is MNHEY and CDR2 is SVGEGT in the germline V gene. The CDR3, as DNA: TGTGCCAGCATCCCCCGCGGGATGGAAGAGACCCAGTACTTC. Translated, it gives CASIPRGMEETQYF.

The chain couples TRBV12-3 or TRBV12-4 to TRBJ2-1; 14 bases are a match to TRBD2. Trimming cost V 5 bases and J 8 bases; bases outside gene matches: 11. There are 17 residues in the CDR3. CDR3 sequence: CASSPGGTSGRGHEQFF. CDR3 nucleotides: TGTGCCAGCAGTCCGGGGGGGACTAGCGGGAGAGGGCATGAGCAGTTCTTC.

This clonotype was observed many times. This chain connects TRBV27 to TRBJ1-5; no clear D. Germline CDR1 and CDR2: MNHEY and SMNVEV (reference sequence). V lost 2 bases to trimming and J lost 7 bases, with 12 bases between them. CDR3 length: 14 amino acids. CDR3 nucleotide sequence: TGTGCCAGCAGTTTAAAGGGAGGAGGGCAGCCCCAGCATTTT. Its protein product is CASSLKGGGQPQHF.

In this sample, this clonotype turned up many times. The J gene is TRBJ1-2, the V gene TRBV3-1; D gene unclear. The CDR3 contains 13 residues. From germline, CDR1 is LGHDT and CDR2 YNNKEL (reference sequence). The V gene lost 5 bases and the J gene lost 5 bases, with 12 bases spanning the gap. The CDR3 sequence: CASSGRGRYGYTF. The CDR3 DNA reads TGTGCCAGCAGCGGGCGCGGAAGGTATGGCTACACCTTC.

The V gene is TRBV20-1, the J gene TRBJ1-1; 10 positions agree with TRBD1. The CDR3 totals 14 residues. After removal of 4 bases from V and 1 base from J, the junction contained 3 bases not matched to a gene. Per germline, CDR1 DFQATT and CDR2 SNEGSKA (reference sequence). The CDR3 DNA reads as TGCAGTGCTACCAGGACAGGGGGGAACACTGAAGCTTTCTTT. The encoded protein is CSATRTGGNTEAFF.

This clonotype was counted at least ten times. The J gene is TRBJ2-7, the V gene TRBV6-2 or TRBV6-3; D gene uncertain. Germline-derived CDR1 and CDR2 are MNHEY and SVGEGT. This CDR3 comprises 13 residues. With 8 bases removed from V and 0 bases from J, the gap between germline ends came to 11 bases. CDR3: CASLGGVSYEQYF. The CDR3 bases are TGTGCCAGCTTGGGTGGGGTCTCCTACGAGCAGTACTTC.

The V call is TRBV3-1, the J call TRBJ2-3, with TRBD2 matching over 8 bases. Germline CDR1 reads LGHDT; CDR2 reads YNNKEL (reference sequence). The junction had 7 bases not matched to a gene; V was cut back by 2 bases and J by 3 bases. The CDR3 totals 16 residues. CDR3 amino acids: CASSQNRGGRTDTQYF. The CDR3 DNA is TGTGCCAGCAGCCAAAACCGGGGGGGAAGGACAGATACGCAGTATTTT.

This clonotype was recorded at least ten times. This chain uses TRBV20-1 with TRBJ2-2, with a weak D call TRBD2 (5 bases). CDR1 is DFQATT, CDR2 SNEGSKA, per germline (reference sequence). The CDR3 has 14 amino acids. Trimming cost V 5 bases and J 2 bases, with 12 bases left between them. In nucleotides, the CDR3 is TGCAGTGCTGTGGACGGGATAAACACCGGGGAGCTGTTTTTT. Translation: CSAVDGINTGELFF.

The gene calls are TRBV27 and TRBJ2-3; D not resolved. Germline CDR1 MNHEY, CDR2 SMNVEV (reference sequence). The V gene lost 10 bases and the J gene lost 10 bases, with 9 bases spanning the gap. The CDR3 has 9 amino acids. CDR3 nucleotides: TGTGCCAACTGCCGGGCGCAGTATTTT. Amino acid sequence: CANCRAQYF.

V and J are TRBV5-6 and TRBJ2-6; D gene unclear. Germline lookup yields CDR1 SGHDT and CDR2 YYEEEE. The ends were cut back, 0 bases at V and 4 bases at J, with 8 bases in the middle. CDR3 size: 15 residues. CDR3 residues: CASSLAGPGANVLTF. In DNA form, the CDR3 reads TGTGCCAGCAGCTTGGCTGGGCCCGGGGCCAACGTCCTGACTTTC.

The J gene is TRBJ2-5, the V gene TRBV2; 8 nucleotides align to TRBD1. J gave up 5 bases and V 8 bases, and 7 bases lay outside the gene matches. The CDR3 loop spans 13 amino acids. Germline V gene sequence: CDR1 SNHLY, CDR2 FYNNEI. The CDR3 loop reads CASETGVEETQYF. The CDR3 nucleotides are TGTGCCAGCGAGACAGGGGTGGAGGAGACCCAGTACTTC.

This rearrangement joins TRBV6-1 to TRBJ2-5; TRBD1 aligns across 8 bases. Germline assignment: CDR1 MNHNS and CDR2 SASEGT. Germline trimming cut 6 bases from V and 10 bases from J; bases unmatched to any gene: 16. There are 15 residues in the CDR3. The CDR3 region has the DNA TGTGCCAGCAGCCCTGGACAGGGCCCGCTATACGGCCAGTACTTC. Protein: CASSPGQGPLYGQYF.

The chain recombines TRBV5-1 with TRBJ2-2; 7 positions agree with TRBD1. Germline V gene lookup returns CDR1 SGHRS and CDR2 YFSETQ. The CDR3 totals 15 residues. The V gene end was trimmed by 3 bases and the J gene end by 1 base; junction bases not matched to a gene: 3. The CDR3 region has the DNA TGCGCCAGCAGCTCGGACAGGAAGAACACCGGGGAGCTGTTTTTT. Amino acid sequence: CASSSDRKNTGELFF.

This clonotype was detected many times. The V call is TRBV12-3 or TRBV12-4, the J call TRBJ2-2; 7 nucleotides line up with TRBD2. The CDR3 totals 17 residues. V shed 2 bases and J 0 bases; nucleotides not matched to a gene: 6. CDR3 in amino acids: CASSLYTGGTNTGELFF. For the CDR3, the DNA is TGTGCCAGCAGTTTATACACGGGGGGAACGAACACCGGGGAGCTGTTTTTT.

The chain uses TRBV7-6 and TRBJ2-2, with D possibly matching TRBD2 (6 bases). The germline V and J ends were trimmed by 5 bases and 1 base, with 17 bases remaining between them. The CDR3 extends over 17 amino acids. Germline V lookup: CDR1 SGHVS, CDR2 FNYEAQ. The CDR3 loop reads CASSQAGRRENTGELFF. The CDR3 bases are TGTGCCAGCAGCCAGGCGGGACGACGGGAGAACACCGGGGAGCTGTTTTTT.

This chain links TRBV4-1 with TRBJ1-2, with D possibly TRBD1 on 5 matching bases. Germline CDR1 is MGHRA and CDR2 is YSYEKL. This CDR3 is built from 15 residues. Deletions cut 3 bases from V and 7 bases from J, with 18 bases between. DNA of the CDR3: TGCGCCAGCAGCCAGTTGGGACTTCCTGGGGGTGGCTACACCTTC. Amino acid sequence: CASSQLGLPGGGYTF.

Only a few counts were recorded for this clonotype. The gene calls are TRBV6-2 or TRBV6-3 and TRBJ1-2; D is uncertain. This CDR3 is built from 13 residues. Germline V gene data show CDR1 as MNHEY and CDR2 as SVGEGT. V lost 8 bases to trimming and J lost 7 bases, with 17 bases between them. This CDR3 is CASASDYRGGYTF. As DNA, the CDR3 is TGTGCCAGCGCCAGCGATTACCGGGGTGGCTACACCTTC.

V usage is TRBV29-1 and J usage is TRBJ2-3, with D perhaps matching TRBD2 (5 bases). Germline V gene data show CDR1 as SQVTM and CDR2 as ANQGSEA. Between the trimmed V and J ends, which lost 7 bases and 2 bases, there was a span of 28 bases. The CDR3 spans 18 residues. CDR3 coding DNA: TGCAGCGGTGCCACCCCCACCGAGGGAAAGGTCGACACAGATACGCAGTATTTT. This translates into CSGATPTEGKVDTDTQYF.

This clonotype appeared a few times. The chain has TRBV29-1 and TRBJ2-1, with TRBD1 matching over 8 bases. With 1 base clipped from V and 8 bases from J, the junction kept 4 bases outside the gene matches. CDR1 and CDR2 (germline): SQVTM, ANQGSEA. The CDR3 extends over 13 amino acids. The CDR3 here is CSVEVQGAYEQFF. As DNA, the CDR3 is TGCAGCGTTGAAGTTCAGGGGGCGTATGAGCAGTTCTTC.